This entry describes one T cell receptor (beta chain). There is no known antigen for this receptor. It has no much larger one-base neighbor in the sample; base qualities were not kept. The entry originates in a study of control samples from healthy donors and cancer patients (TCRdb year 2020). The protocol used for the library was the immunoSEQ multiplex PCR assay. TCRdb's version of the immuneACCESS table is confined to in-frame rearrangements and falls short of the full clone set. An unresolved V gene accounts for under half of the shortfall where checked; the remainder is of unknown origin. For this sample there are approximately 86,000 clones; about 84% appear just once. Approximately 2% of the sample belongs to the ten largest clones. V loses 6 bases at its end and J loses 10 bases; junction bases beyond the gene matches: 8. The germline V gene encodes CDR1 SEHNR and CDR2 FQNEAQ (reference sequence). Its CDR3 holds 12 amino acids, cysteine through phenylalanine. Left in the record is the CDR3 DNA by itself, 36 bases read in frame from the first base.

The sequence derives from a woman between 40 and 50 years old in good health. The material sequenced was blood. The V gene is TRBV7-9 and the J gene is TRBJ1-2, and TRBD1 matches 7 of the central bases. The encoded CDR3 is CASRPSTGDYTF. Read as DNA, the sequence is TGTGCCAGCAGGCCATCAACAGGGGACTACACCTTC.